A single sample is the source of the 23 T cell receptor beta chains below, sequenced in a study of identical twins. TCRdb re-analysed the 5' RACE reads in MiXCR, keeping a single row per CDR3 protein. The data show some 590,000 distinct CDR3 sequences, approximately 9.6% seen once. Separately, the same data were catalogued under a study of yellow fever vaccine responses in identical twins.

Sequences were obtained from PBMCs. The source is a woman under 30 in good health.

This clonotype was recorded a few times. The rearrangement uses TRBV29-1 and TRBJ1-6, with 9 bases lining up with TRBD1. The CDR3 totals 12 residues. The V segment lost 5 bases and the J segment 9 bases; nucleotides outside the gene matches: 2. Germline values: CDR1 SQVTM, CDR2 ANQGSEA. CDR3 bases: TGCAGCGTTCGACAGGGGGGTTCACCCCTCCACTTT. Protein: CSVRQGGSPLHF.

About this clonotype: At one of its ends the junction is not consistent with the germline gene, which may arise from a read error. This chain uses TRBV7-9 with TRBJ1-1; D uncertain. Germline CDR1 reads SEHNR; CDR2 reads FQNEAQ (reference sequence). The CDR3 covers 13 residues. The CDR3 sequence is CASTLGRDTEAFF. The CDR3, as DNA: TGTGCCAGCACCTTAGGGAGGGACACTGAAGCTTTCTTT.

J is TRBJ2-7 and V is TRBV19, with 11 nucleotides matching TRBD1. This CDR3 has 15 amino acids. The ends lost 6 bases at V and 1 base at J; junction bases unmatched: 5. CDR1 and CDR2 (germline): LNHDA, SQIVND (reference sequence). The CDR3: CASSQGDRGSYEQYF. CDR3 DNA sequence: TGTGCCAGTAGCCAGGGGGACAGGGGGTCCTACGAGCAGTACTTC. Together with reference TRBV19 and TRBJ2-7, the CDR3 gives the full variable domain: DGGITQSPKYLFRKEGQNVTLSCEQNLNHDAMYWYRQDPGQGLRLIYYSQIVNDFQKGDIAEGYSVSREKKESFPLTVTSAQKNPTAFYLCASSQGDRGSYEQYFGPGTRLTVT.

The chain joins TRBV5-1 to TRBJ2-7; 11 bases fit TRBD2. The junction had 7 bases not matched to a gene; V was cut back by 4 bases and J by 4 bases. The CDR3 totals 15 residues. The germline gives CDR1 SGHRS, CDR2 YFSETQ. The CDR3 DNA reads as TGCGCCAGCAGCCATGATAGCGGGGGGGTATACGAGCAGTACTTC. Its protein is CASSHDSGGVYEQYF.

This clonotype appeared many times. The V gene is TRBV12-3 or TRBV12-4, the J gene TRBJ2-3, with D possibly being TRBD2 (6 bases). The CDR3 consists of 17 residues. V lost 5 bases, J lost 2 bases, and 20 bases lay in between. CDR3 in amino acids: CASSTGPQGGATDTQYF. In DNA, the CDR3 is TGTGCCAGCAGTACGGGACCGCAAGGAGGGGCCACAGATACGCAGTATTTT.

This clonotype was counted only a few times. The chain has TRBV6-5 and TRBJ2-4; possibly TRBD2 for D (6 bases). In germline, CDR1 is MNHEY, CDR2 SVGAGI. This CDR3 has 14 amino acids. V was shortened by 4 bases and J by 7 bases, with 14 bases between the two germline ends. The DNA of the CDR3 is TGTGCCAGCAGTTGGTTAGGAGGAGGGAACATTCAGTACTTC. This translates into CASSWLGGGNIQYF.

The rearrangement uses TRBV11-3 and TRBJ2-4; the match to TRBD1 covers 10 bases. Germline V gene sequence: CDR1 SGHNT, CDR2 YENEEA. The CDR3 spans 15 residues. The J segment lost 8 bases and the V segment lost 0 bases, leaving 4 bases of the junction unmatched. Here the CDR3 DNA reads TGTGCCAGCAGCTTAGATGGGACAGGGGAGGACATTCAGTACTTC. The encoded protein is CASSLDGTGEDIQYF.

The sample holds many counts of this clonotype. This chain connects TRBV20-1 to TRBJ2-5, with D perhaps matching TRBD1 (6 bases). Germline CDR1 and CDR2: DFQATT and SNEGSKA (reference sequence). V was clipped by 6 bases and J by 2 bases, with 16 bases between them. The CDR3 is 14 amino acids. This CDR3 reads CSADTGLWQETQYF. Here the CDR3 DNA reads TGCAGTGCCGATACAGGGTTGTGGCAAGAGACCCAGTACTTC.

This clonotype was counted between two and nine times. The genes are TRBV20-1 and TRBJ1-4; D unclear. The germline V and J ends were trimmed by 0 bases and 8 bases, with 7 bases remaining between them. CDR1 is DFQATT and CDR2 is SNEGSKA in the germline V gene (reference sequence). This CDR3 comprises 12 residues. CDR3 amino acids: CSARDHSEKLFF. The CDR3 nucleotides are TGCAGTGCTAGAGATCATTCCGAAAAACTGTTTTTT.

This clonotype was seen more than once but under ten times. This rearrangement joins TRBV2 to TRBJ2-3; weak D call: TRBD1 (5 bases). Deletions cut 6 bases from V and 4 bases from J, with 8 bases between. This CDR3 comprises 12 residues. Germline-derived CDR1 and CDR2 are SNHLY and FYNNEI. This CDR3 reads CASRGEADTQYF. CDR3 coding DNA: TGTGCCAGCAGAGGGGAAGCAGATACGCAGTATTTT.

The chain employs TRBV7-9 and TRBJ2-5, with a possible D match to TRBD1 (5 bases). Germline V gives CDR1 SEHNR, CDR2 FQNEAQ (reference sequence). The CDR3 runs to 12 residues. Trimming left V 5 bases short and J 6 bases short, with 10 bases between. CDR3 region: CASSKGQQTQYF. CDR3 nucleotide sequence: TGTGCCAGCAGCAAAGGACAACAGACCCAGTACTTC.

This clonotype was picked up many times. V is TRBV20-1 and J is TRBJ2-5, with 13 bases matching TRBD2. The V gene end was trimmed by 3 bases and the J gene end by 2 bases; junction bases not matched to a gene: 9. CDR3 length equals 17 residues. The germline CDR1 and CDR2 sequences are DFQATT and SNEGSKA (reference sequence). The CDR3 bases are TGCAGTGCTAGTCCTGGACTAGCGGGGGACGGACAAGAGACCCAGTACTTC. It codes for CSASPGLAGDGQETQYF.

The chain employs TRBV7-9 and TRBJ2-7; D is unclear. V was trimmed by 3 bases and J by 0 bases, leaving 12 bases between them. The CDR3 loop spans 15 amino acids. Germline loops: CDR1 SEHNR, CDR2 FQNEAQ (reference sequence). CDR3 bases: TGTGCCAGCAGCTTCGGATCGCCCCCCTCCTACGAGCAGTACTTC. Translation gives CASSFGSPPSYEQYF.

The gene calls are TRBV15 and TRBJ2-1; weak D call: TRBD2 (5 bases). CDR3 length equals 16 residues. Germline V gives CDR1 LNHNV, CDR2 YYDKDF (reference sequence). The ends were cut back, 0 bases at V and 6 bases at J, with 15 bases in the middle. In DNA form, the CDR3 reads TGTGCCACCAGCAGAGAAGGGCTAGCCGCGGGCAATGAGCAGTTCTTC. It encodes CATSREGLAAGNEQFF.

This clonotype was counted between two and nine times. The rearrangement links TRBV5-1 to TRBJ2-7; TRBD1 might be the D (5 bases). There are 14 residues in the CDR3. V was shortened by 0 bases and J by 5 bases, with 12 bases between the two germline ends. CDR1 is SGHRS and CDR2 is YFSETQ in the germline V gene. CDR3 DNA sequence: TGCGCCAGCAGCTTGGGGGGCCTGGACAACGAGCAGTACTTC. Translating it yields CASSLGGLDNEQYF.

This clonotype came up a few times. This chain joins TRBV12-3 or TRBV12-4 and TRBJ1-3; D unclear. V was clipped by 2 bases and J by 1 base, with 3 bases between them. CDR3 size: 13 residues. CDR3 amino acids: CASSLMSGNTIYF. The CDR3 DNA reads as TGTGCCAGCAGTTTAATGTCTGGAAACACCATATATTTT.

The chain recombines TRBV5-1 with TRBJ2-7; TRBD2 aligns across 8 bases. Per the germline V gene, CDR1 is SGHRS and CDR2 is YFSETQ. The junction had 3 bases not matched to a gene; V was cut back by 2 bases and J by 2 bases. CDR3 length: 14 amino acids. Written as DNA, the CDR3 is TGCGCCAGCAGCTTCACTAGCGGCACCTACGAGCAGTACTTC. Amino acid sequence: CASSFTSGTYEQYF.

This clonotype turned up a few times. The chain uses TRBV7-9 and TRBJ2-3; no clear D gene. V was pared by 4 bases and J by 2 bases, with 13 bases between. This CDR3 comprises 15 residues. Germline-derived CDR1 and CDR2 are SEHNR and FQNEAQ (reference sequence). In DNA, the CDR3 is TGTGCCAGCAGCTCGGCGGACGGCGCCACAGATACGCAGTATTTT. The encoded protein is CASSSADGATDTQYF.

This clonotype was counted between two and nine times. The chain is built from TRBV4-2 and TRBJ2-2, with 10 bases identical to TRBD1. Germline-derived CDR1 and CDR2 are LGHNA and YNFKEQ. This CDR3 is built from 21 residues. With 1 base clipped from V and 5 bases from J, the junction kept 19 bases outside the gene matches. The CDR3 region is CASSQAPPGQGWREWTGELFF. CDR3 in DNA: TGTGCCAGCAGCCAAGCCCCTCCGGGACAGGGGTGGAGGGAATGGACCGGGGAGCTGTTTTTT.

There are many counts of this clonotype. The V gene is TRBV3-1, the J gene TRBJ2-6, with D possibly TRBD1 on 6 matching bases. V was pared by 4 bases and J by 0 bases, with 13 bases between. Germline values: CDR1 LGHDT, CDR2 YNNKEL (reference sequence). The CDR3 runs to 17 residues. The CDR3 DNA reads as TGTGCCAGCAGCCGATCGACAGGCTCCTCTGGGGCCAACGTCCTGACTTTC. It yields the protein CASSRSTGSSGANVLTF.

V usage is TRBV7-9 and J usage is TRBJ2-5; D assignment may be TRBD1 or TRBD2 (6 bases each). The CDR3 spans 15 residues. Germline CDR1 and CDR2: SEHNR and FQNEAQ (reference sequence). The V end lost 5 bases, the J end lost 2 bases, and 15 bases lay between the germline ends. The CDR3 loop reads CASSPFGGRQETQYF. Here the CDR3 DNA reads TGTGCCAGCAGCCCATTCGGGGGCCGGCAAGAGACCCAGTACTTC.

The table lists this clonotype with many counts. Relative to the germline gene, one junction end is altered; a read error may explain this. In nucleotides, the CDR3 is TGTGCCAGCAGTGGGACCCGTTACATTGAGCAGTTCTTC. It codes for CASSGTRYIEQFF. This chain connects TRBV6-1 to TRBJ2-1; D is undetermined. The CDR3 consists of 13 residues. Germline lookup yields CDR1 MNHNS and CDR2 SASEGT.

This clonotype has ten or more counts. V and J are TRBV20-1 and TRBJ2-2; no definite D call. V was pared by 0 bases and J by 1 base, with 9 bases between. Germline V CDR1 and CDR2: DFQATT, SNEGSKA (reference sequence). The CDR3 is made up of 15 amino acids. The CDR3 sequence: CSARDRSRNTGELFF. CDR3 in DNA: TGCAGTGCTAGAGATAGAAGTCGGAACACCGGGGAGCTGTTTTTT.